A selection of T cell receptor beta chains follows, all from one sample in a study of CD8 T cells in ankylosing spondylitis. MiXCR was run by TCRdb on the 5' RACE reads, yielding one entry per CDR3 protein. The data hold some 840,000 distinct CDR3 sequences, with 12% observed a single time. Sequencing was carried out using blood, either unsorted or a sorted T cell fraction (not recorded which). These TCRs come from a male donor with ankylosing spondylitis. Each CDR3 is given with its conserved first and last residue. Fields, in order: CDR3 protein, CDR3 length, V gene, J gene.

CDR3aa: CASRQGPGNQPQHF
len: 14
v_gene: TRBV6-1
j_gene: TRBJ1-5

CDR3aa: CSASQAVYEQYF
len: 12
v_gene: TRBV20-1
j_gene: TRBJ2-7

CDR3aa: CASSLRTKSYEQYF
len: 14
v_gene: TRBV18
j_gene: TRBJ2-7

CDR3aa: CASSLWVGDNSPLHF
len: 15
v_gene: TRBV5-5
j_gene: TRBJ1-6

CDR3aa: CAWSVGHQETQYF
len: 13
v_gene: TRBV30
j_gene: TRBJ2-5

CDR3aa: CASSWGSAAKETQYF
len: 15
v_gene: TRBV5-1
j_gene: TRBJ2-5

CDR3aa: CASSYRRTEQFF
len: 12
v_gene: TRBV6-2/TRBV6-3
j_gene: TRBJ2-1

CDR3aa: CASRNREALYEQYF
len: 14
v_gene: TRBV5-1
j_gene: TRBJ2-7

CDR3aa: CASSQEYETQYF
len: 12
v_gene: TRBV4-2
j_gene: TRBJ2-5

CDR3aa: CASGATGFPQETQYF
len: 15
v_gene: TRBV4-2
j_gene: TRBJ2-5

CDR3aa: CASSLTTGFEAFF
len: 13
v_gene: TRBV12-3/TRBV12-4
j_gene: TRBJ1-1

CDR3aa: CASSDRIPNQPQHF
len: 14
v_gene: TRBV6-2/TRBV6-3
j_gene: TRBJ1-5

CDR3aa: CASSQVQDNSPLHF
len: 14
v_gene: TRBV4-3
j_gene: TRBJ1-6

CDR3aa: CASSTGTSVSYEQYF
len: 15
v_gene: TRBV6-1
j_gene: TRBJ2-7

CDR3aa: CASTAFNEQFF
len: 11
v_gene: TRBV6-2/TRBV6-3
j_gene: TRBJ2-1

CDR3aa: CASRTSGRSEQYF
len: 13
v_gene: TRBV6-1
j_gene: TRBJ2-7

CDR3aa: CASSFLSDTQYF
len: 12
v_gene: TRBV7-2
j_gene: TRBJ2-3

CDR3aa: CASSQGVTFPGPKDGYTF
len: 18
v_gene: TRBV3-1
j_gene: TRBJ1-2

CDR3aa: CASSVGSASSYEQYF
len: 15
v_gene: TRBV9
j_gene: TRBJ2-7

CDR3aa: CASSMGPYEQYF
len: 12
v_gene: TRBV5-1
j_gene: TRBJ2-7

CDR3aa: CASSLDAGGRGPLHF
len: 15
v_gene: TRBV12-3/TRBV12-4
j_gene: TRBJ1-6

CDR3aa: CASSEAVGSGRTDTQYF
len: 17
v_gene: TRBV2
j_gene: TRBJ2-3

CDR3aa: CSATRGYSYEQYF
len: 13
v_gene: TRBV20-1
j_gene: TRBJ2-7

CDR3aa: CSARDPASGRSNEQFF
len: 16
v_gene: TRBV20-1
j_gene: TRBJ2-1

CDR3aa: CASSALGAFSGNTIYF
len: 16
v_gene: TRBV9
j_gene: TRBJ1-3

CDR3aa: CAMGLGDLYRAEQYF
len: 15
v_gene: TRBV5-3
j_gene: TRBJ2-7

CDR3aa: CASGGSSYEQYF
len: 12
v_gene: TRBV28
j_gene: TRBJ2-7

CDR3aa: CASSPGTIDSYEQYF
len: 15
v_gene: TRBV5-1
j_gene: TRBJ2-7

CDR3aa: CASSQEISYNEQFF
len: 14
v_gene: TRBV6-2/TRBV6-3
j_gene: TRBJ2-1

CDR3aa: CSGPPRGTNTEAFF
len: 14
v_gene: TRBV20-1
j_gene: TRBJ1-1

CDR3aa: CASSYLRAANSYEQYF
len: 16
v_gene: TRBV6-2/TRBV6-3
j_gene: TRBJ2-7

CDR3aa: CASSSAGTGNQPQHF
len: 15
v_gene: TRBV5-6
j_gene: TRBJ1-5

CDR3aa: CASSSAGRGNEQFF
len: 14
v_gene: TRBV7-2
j_gene: TRBJ2-1

CDR3aa: CASSLTGTGRVEQYF
len: 15
v_gene: TRBV2
j_gene: TRBJ2-7

CDR3aa: CASSFGTGTGYTF
len: 13
v_gene: TRBV5-1
j_gene: TRBJ1-2

CDR3aa: CASSQATGVSGNTIYF
len: 16
v_gene: TRBV4-3
j_gene: TRBJ1-3

CDR3aa: CASSPPARFVGNTGELFF
len: 18
v_gene: TRBV18
j_gene: TRBJ2-2

CDR3aa: CASSSPWGGLTYEQYF
len: 16
v_gene: TRBV7-9
j_gene: TRBJ2-7

CDR3aa: CASTGVYGYTF
len: 11
v_gene: TRBV5-1
j_gene: TRBJ1-2

CDR3aa: CASSLVGRDEQFF
len: 13
v_gene: TRBV5-1
j_gene: TRBJ2-1